This TCR beta chain appears in the sequencing data of a study of neurological immune-mediated disorders. The cDNA came from 5'RACE with 10-nucleotide random UMIs. TCRdb analysed the 5' RACE reads with MiXCR anew, one entry per CDR3 protein. Counted here are around 76,000 distinct CDR3 sequences, 10% to 13% occurring once; the ten biggest clones make up approximately 9.5%. Time point: longitudinal time-point 1 (baseline). Volunteers at a blood bank in Maryland, USA, were the healthy controls. Unsorted libraries were generated from 2 million PBMCs held at -80 degrees C. Study conclusions and caveats: No CDR3 amino acid sequences were shared by expanded clones across subjects, suggesting private repertoires in all groups.

This clonotype was seen ten or more times. The antigen is unknown. The trim removed 1 base at V and 7 bases at J, leaving 3 bases unmatched. From germline, CDR1 is LGHDT and CDR2 YNNKEL (reference sequence). The CDR3 loop spans 15 amino acids. Sequencing was done on a sample of PBMCs. V usage is TRBV3-1 and J usage is TRBJ1-5; 11 bases align to TRBD1. The sequence was collected from a young man in good health. The CDR3 DNA is TGTGCCAGCAGCCAAGGGACAGGGGGCGGGCAGCCCCAGCATTTT. This translates into CASSQGTGGGQPQHF.